These 3 T cell receptor beta chains were all obtained from the same sample, sequenced in a study of T cells in localized non-small cell lung cancer. Here immunoSEQ multiplex PCR was the method, and the copy in TCRdb shows in-frame clones only, minus some. The sample comprises fewer than 45,000 clones, about 88% of which are singletons, and roughly 2.5% rests with the top ten. The sample in question was peripheral blood, obtained before any cancer treatment. The receptor source for this set is a female donor older than 55 with stage I squamous cell lung carcinoma.

CDR3 DNA sequence: TGTGCCTGGAGGGACAGGGGATGGAACACTGAAGCTTTCTTT. Amino acid sequence: CAWRDRGWNTEAFF. This chain uses TRBV30 with TRBJ1-1, with TRBD1 identical over 9 bases. The V segment lost 3 bases and the J segment 1 base; nucleotides outside the gene matches: 3. Per germline, CDR1 GTSNPN and CDR2 SVGIG (reference sequence). The CDR3 has 14 amino acids.

This clone is a singleton in its sample. V is TRBV6-5 and J is TRBJ1-2; TRBD1 matches at 7 bases. The CDR3 is 15 residues long. Trimming at V came to 2 bases and at J to 5 bases, leaving 8 bases not matched to a gene. Germline CDR1 MNHEY, CDR2 SVGAGI. CDR3 coding DNA: TGTGCCAGCAGTTACGAGGGGGCCTCCCCTTATGGCTACACCTTC. Protein: CASSYEGASPYGYTF.

This chain's CDR3 is CASSRYPSGLADTGELFF. CDR3 bases: TGTGCCAGCTCACGGTACCCAAGCGGACTAGCGGACACCGGGGAGCTGTTTTTT. The genes are TRBV18 and TRBJ2-2; 10 bases line up with TRBD2. There are 18 residues in the CDR3. Germline V lookup: CDR1 KGHSH, CDR2 LQKENI. The J segment lost 3 bases and the V segment lost 4 bases, leaving 11 bases of the junction unmatched.